This entry features one T cell receptor (beta chain) sequence. Libraries were prepared by immunoSEQ multiplex PCR; TCRdb keeps only in-frame clonotypes and omits some of them. This sample yields about 220,000 clones, of which roughly 85% are seen a single time; around 2.5% belongs to the top ten. The data were taken from a study of blood T cell repertoires in COVID-19. Across the whole study: In each case, the material was cDNA or gDNA derived from T cells, B-cell-depleted T cells, or PBMCs.

This CDR3 has 19 amino acids. V was pared by 5 bases and J by 6 bases, with 14 bases of the junction left unmatched. The germline V gene encodes CDR1 MNHEY and CDR2 SVGEGT. The chain combines TRBV6-2 or TRBV6-3 with TRBJ2-1, with 15 bases matching TRBD2. The clonotype comes from a woman in her 70s with COVID-19, enrolled during active disease. Material for sequencing was peripheral blood. This CDR3 reads CASSKAYGTSGGLSNEQFF. As DNA, the CDR3 is TGTGCCAGCAGTAAGGCCTACGGGACTAGCGGGGGGCTGTCCAATGAGCAGTTCTTC.